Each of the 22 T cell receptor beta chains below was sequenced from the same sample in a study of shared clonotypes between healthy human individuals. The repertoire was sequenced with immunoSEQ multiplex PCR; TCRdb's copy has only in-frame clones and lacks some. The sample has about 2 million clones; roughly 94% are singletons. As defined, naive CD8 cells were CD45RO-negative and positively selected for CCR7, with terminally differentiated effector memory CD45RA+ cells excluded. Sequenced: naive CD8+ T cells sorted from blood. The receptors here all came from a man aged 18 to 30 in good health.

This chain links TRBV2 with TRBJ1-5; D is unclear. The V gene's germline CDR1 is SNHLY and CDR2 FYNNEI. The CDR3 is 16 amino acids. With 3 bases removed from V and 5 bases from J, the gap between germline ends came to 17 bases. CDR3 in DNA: TGTGCCAGCAGTGACCGGGCCCTCTTCTACGATCAGCCCCAGCATTTT. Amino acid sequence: CASSDRALFYDQPQHF.

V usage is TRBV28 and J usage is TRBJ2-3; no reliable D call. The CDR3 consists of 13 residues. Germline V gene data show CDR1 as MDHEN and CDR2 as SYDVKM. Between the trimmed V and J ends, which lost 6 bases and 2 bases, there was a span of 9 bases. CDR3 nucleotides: TGTGCCAGCAGCCCAACCCTCACAGATACGCAGTATTTT. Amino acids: CASSPTLTDTQYF.

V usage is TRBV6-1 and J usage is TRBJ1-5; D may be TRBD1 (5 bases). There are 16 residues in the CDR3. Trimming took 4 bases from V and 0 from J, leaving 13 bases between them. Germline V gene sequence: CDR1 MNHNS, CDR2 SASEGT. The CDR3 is CASSVGKGYSNQPQHF. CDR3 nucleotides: TGTGCCAGCAGTGTAGGTAAGGGGTATAGCAATCAGCCCCAGCATTTT.

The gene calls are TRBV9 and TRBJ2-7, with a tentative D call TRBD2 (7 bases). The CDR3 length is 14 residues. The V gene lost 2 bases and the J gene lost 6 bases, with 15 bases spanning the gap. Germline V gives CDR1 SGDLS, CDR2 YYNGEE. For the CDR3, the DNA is TGTGCCAGCAGCGTTCTACCGGGGGGCTCCGAGCAGTACTTC. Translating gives CASSVLPGGSEQYF.

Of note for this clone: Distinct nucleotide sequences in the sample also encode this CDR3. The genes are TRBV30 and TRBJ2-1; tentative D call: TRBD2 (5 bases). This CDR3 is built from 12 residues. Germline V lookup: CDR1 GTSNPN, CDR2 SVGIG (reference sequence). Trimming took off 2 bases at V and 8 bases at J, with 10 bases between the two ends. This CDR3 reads CAWSRGGDEQFF. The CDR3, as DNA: TGTGCCTGGAGTCGGGGTGGCGATGAGCAGTTCTTC.

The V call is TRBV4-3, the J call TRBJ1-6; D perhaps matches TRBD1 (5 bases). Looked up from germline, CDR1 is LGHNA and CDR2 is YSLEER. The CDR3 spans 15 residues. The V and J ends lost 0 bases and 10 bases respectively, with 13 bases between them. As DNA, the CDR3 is TGCGCCAGCAGCCAAGATAGGGGATGGGGGTCACCCCTCCACTTT. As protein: CASSQDRGWGSPLHF.

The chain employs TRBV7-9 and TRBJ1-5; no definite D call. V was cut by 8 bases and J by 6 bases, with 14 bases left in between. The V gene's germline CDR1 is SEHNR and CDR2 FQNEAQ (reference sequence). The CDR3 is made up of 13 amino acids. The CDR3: CASGGRWGQPQHF. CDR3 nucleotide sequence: TGTGCCAGCGGTGGCCGGTGGGGTCAGCCCCAGCATTTT. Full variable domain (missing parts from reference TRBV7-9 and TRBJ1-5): DTGVSQNPRHKITKRGQNVTFRCDPISEHNRLYWYRQTLGQGPEFLTYFQNEAQLEKSRLLSDRFSAERPKGSFSTLEIQRTEQGDSAMYLCASGGRWGQPQHFGDGTRLSIL.

The CDR3 DNA follows: TGTGCCAGTAGTATCTACCCCGGTGGAGGAAACACCATATATTTT. Amino acid sequence: CASSIYPGGGNTIYF. V usage is TRBV19 and J usage is TRBJ1-3; no definite D call. The CDR3 totals 15 residues. In germline, CDR1 is LNHDA, CDR2 SQIVND (reference sequence). V shed 3 bases and J shed 4 bases, with 13 bases lying between them.

The CDR3 DNA is TGCGCCAGCAGCCCCTCCTTGGGGGCAGTGGATGAAAAACTGTTTTTT. Residues: CASSPSLGAVDEKLFF. This chain joins TRBV4-3 and TRBJ1-4; D possibly corresponds to TRBD1 (6 bases). Trimming cost V 4 bases and J 6 bases, with 18 bases left between them. In germline, CDR1 is LGHNA, CDR2 YSLEER. The CDR3 has 16 amino acids.

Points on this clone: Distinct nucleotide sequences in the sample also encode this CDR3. CDR3 sequence (DNA): TGTGCCAGCAGTTTACTCGAAAACACCGGGGAGCTGTTTTTT. It translates to CASSLLENTGELFF. The V gene is TRBV28, the J gene TRBJ2-2; D gene unclear. The CDR3 is 14 amino acids. Trimming shortened V by 2 bases and J by 2 bases, and 6 bases separated the two germline ends. Germline CDR1 reads MDHEN; CDR2 reads SYDVKM.

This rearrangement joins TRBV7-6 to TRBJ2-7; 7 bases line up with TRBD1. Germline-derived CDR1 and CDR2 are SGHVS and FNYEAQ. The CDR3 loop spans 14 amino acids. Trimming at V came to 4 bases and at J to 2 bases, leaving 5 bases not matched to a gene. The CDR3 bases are TGTGCCAGCAGCTCCGGGACAGCCCCCTACGAGCAGTACTTC. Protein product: CASSSGTAPYEQYF.

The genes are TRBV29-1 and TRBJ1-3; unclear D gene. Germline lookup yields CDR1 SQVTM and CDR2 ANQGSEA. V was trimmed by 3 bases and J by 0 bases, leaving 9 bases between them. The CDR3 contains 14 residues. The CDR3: CSVEVGASGNTIYF. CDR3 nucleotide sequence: TGCAGCGTTGAGGTCGGCGCCTCTGGAAACACCATATATTTT.

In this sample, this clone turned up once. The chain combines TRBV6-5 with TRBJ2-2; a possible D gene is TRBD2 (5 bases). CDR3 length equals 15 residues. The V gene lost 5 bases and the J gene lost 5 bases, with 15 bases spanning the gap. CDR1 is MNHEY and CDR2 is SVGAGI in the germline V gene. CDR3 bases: TGTGCCAGCAGTGTCCTCCCGCCGGGGACCGGGGAGCTGTTTTTT. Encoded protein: CASSVLPPGTGELFF.

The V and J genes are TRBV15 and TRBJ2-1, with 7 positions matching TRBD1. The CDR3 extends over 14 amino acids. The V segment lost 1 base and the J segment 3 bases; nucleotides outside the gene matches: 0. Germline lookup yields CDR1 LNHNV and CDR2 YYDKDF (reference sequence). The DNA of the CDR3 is TGTGCCACCAGCAGAGGGGACAGCTACAATGAGCAGTTCTTC. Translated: CATSRGDSYNEQFF.

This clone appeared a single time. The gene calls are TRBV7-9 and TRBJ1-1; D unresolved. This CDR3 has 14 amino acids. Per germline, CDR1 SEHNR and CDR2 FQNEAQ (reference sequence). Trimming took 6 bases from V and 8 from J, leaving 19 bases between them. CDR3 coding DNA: TGTGCCAGCAGTCAAACGCCGGACCCCTTCGAAGCTTTCTTT. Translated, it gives CASSQTPDPFEAFF.

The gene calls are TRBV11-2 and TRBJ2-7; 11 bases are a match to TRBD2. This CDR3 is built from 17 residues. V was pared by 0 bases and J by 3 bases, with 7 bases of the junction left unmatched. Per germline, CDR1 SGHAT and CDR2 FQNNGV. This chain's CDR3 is CASSLDGSGGEDYEQYF. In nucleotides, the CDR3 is TGTGCCAGCAGCTTAGATGGTAGCGGGGGGGAGGACTACGAGCAGTACTTC. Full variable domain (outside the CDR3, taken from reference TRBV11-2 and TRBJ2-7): EAGVAQSPRYKIIEKRQSVAFWCNPISGHATLYWYQQILGQGPKLLIQFQNNGVVDDSQLPKDRFSAERLKGVDSTLKIQPAKLEDSAVYLCASSLDGSGGEDYEQYFGPGTRLTVT.

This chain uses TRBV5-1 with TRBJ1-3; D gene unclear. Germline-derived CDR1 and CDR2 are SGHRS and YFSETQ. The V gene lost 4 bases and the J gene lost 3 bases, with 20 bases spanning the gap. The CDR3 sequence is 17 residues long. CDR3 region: CASSPNPAAVLGNTIYF. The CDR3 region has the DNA TGCGCCAGCAGCCCAAATCCCGCAGCGGTGCTTGGAAACACCATATATTTT. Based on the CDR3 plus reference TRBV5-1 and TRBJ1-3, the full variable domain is KAGVTQTPRYLIKTRGQQVTLSCSPISGHRSVSWYQQTPGQGLQFLFEYFSETQRNKGNFPGRFSGRQFSNSRSEMNVSTLELGDSALYLCASSPNPAAVLGNTIYFGEGSWLTVV.

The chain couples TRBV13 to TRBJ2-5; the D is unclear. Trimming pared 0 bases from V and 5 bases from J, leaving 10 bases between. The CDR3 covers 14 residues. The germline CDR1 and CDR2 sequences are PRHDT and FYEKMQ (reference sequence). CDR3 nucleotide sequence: TGTGCCAGCAGCTTAGGCCATATCCTGGAGACCCAGTACTTC. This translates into CASSLGHILETQYF.

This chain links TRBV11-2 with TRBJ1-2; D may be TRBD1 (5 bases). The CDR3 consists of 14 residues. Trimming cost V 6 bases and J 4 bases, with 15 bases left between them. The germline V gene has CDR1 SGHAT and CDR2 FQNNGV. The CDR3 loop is CASSPGGELYGYTF. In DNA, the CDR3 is TGTGCCAGCAGTCCGGGGGGAGAGCTCTATGGCTACACCTTC.

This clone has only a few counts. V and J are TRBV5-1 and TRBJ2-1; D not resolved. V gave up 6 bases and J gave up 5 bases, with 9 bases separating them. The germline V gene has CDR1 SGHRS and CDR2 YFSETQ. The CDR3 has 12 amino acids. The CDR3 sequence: CASTGPNNEQFF. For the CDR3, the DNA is TGCGCCAGCACCGGGCCGAACAATGAGCAGTTCTTC.

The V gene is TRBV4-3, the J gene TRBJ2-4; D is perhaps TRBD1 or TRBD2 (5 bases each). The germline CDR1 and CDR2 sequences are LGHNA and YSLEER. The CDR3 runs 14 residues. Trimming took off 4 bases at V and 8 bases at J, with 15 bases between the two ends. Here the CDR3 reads CASSPTRGWDIQYF. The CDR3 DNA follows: TGCGCCAGCAGCCCCACTAGGGGTTGGGACATTCAGTACTTC.

The CDR3 loop reads CASSQPRPREFGYTF. DNA for the CDR3: TGCGCCAGCAGCCAGCCCAGACCCCGGGAGTTTGGCTACACCTTC. This chain joins TRBV4-1 and TRBJ1-2; D is ambiguous. The CDR3 length is 15 residues. Trimming stripped 3 bases from V and 7 bases from J, with 18 bases between. Germline loops: CDR1 MGHRA, CDR2 YSYEKL.